This TCR beta chain is drawn from a study of blood T cell repertoires in COVID-19. The wider study: Donors in the United States, Italy and Spain gave samples during acute or convalescent COVID-19. PBMCs, B-cell-depleted T cells, or T cells were the source of the cDNA or gDNA that made up the material.

J gave up 4 bases and V 5 bases, and 13 bases lay outside the gene matches. CDR3 length equals 16 residues. Per germline, CDR1 SGHRS and CDR2 YFSETQ. Original data processing: Amplification of reference gene primers provided the estimated nucleated cell counts. Method: immunoSEQ multiplex PCR; TCRdb's copy keeps in-frame clones and lacks some. The D gene and trimming were derived from the DNA, and the V and J assignments and clone size from that table. The table records 200,000 to 300,000 clones, around 90% of them present only once. The chain has TRBV5-1 and TRBJ1-1; 8 bases fit TRBD1. This clonotype was sampled from a woman in her thirties or forties with acute or convalescent COVID-19. Sequencing was done on a sample of peripheral blood. The CDR3 loop is CASRWDRLMGSTEAFF. CDR3 DNA: TGCGCCAGCAGATGGGACAGGCTCATGGGTAGCACTGAAGCTTTCTTT. The full variable domain, in which reference TRBV5-1 and TRBJ1-1 provide the parts outside the CDR3, is KAGVTQTPRYLIKTRGQQVTLSCSPISGHRSVSWYQQTPGQGLQFLFEYFSETQRNKGNFPGRFSGRQFSNSRSEMNVSTLELGDSALYLCASRWDRLMGSTEAFFGQGTRLTVV.